This TCR beta chain comes out of a study of post-analysis software for immune sequencing data (dated by TCRdb to the mid-2010s). Broadly, across the study: The recorded disease courses included relapsing-remitting, secondary progressive and progressive-relapsing multiple sclerosis, and some patients had no subtype annotation. A subset of samples was prepared in parallel using single-end sample barcoding, then pooled and co-amplified after Illumina adapter ligation. The multiple sclerosis patient repertoires were compared with 11 previously published healthy control repertoires from donors aged about 6 to 28 years. The study at large found these results: Roughly 5 TRBV segments, including TRBV5-6, TRBV5-1 and TRBV20-1, were significantly more frequent in patients than controls. The control group was slightly older than the multiple sclerosis patient group. Multiple sclerosis patients had significantly lower normalized Chao1 diversity than controls, a result that suggests substantial peripheral T-cell clonal expansion. Direct clustering with F measure showed strong co-clustering of samples prepared in the same batch, prompting a batch-effect correction.

TCR beta repertoires were profiled from peripheral blood of roughly twelve young patients with multiple sclerosis to demonstrate the VDJtools post-analysis software. The multiple sclerosis patients were children and adolescents ranging in age from 6 to 15 years. The method behind the library was PCR. The sequencer listed for this sample is Illumina HiSeq 2500. To reduce PCR and sequencing biases, unique molecular identifiers were built into the TCR beta cDNA libraries. Roughly 0.5 million cDNA molecules were obtained per 1 to 10 million input T cells, so each molecule approximated one T cell. Patient libraries were prepared and sequenced with the same protocol used for the earlier healthy control dataset. Samples belonging to the same batch were prepared together, multiplexed and sequenced on a shared HiSeq lane. The authors' pipeline ran thus. MIGEC handled the raw barcoded reads, throwing out single-read molecular identifier groups before consensus assembly and CDR3 extraction. VDJtools was used for post-analysis of the clonotype tables, with diversity normalized by down-sampling every dataset to the smallest sample size. In repertoire overlap clustering, CDR3 amino acid sequences, but not nucleotide sequences, were matched to correct batch-related cross-sample contamination. TCRdb reworked the public reads: Q25 trimming with fastp, MiXCR clone assembly, productive beta chains retained. Entries are consolidated by CDR3 protein sequence, retaining the most common genes and DNA. TCRdb, not the original authors, processed these V and J calls. The table for this sample lists 430,000 or so distinct CDR3 sequences; 30% to 40% of them were counted only once. The ten top clones hold around 8% of the sample.

The table lists this clonotype with a few counts. Its antigen specificity is not known. The input lacks base qualities; no much larger clone sits a single base away. Trimming costs V 5 bases and J 4 bases, and their ends lie 14 bases apart. From the cysteine up to the phenylalanine, the CDR3 has a length of 14 residues. Here the CDR3 DNA is all that survives: 42 bases in frame from base 1. CDR1 and CDR2, per the germline V gene, are SGHVS and FQNEAQ. Recombination connected TRBV7-8 to TRBJ2-5, with the identity of the D gene unclear. This receptor was obtained from a girl aged 2-10 years with multiple sclerosis. Sequencing was carried out using blood. The DNA sequence reads TGTGCCAGCAGCGACCTTCCCTTCATAGAGACCCAGTACTTC. This translates into CASSDLPFIETQYF.